The clone carrying this T cell receptor beta chain appeared a few times. The sample comes from a study of patients and donors after allogeneic stem cell transplantation. The V gene's germline CDR1 is MNHEY and CDR2 SVGAGI. The CDR3 has 15 residues. Trimming cost V 8 bases and J 6 bases; bases outside gene matches: 11. TCRdb reprocessed the RT-PCR reads with MiXCR, giving one entry per CDR3 protein. The sample contains approximately 98,000 distinct CDR3 sequences, around 35% of which appear only once. Source material: blood, either unsorted or a sorted T cell fraction (not recorded which). The gene calls are TRBV6-5 and TRBJ2-7; TRBD2 matches at 12 bases. The origin of this receptor is a human donor who was either an allogeneic HSCT recipient or a stem cell or donor lymphocyte infusion donor (not recorded which). It is not recorded whose cells these are; they may come from a transplant donor. The CDR3 DNA is TGTGCCAGCCTCCGACTAGCGGGGGACCTCTCCGAGCAGTACTTC. Residues: CASLRLAGDLSEQYF.